This is a list of T cell receptor beta chains from one sample in a study of blood T cells in healthy people across ages. TCRdb called the 5' RACE reads again in MiXCR, with one record for every CDR3 protein. The data show over a million distinct CDR3 sequences, around 43% seen once. The sequenced sample consisted of blood. Receptors were obtained from a woman in her fifties or sixties in good health. The CDR3 runs from the conserved cysteine through the conserved F or W. A D gene is named only where the DNA matches it firmly. For some rows the clone size is stated as once, few or many, or as a class when expanded; others skip it.

clone size,V gene,D gene,J gene,CDR3 DNA,CDR3 protein
.,TRBV5-6,.,TRBJ1-1,TGTGCCAGCAGCGCGGTAGGTCGGGGGGAAGGCACTGAAGCTTTCTTT,CASSAVGRGEGTEAFF
few,TRBV27,TRBD2,TRBJ2-1,TGTGCCAGCAGTCCGCGGACTAGCGGGAGGGCCTTTGGGTTCTTC,CASSPRTSGRAFGFF
few,TRBV20-1,.,TRBJ2-7,TGCAGTGCTAGCGCCGGCGGTCCCCACTCCTACGAGCAGTACTTC,CSASAGGPHSYEQYF
.,TRBV10-3,TRBD2,TRBJ2-3,TGTGCCATCAGGCTAGCGGGAGGGCCGGGAAGCACAGATACGCAGTATTTT,CAIRLAGGPGSTDTQYF
few,TRBV11-2,TRBD2,TRBJ2-7,TGTGCCAGCAGCTCCATAAATAGCGGGGCTTACGAGCAGTACTTC,CASSSINSGAYEQYF
few,TRBV30,.,TRBJ1-2,TGTGCCTGGAGTGTACAGGACTATGGCTACACCTTC,CAWSVQDYGYTF
.,TRBV20-1,.,TRBJ2-3,TGCAGTGCTAGAGCTCTGACAGGAGGCTTGGATACGCAGTATTTT,CSARALTGGLDTQYF
.,TRBV20-1,TRBD2,TRBJ2-1,TGCAGTGCTAGACCGATCCAAGCGGGAGGGAACAATGAGCAGTTCTTC,CSARPIQAGGNNEQFF
few,TRBV9,.,TRBJ2-3,TGTGCCAGCAGCGTAGGGAGGCTCACAGATACGCAGTATTTT,CASSVGRLTDTQYF
.,TRBV10-2,TRBD2,TRBJ2-5,TGCGCCAGCAGTGAGTCTAGCGGGAGGACTGAGACCCAGTACTTC,CASSESSGRTETQYF
few,TRBV6-5,TRBD2,TRBJ2-5,TGTGCCAGCAGGCCGGGAGGGGCTGAAGAGACCCAGTACTTC,CASRPGGAEETQYF
.,TRBV11-2,TRBD2,TRBJ2-1,TGTGCCAGCAGCCTCCTACGGGGAGGGCTATTTGAGCAGTTCTTC,CASSLLRGGLFEQFF
.,TRBV28,.,TRBJ2-7,TGTGCCATCTCAGGGGGGCACGAGACCCCGTACTTC,CAISGGHETPYF
few,TRBV20-1,.,TRBJ1-2,TGCAGTGCTAGACATCTCGGCGGTGGCTACACCTTC,CSARHLGGGYTF
once,TRBV3-1,.,TRBJ2-3,TGTGCCAGCACCCGACCCGAACTTTCCACAGATACGCAGTATTTT,CASTRPELSTDTQYF
.,TRBV6-2/TRBV6-3,TRBD2,TRBJ2-7,TGTGCCAGCAGTTACTCGGGACTAGCCAGAGGAGGGAACCTCTACGAGCAGTACTTC,CASSYSGLARGGNLYEQYF
.,TRBV5-6,.,TRBJ1-5,TGTGCCAGCAGCGGGCCCCCCAGCAGGGACAATCAGCCCCAGCATTTT,CASSGPPSRDNQPQHF
.,TRBV9,TRBD2,TRBJ2-7,TGTGCCAGCAGCGTTAGCATACTAGCGGGAGAGGGGAATGAGCAGTACTTC,CASSVSILAGEGNEQYF
.,TRBV20-1,.,TRBJ2-5,TGCAGTGCTAGGGCCCTTTCCCTCTGGACCCAGTACTTC,CSARALSLWTQYF
few,TRBV7-2,.,TRBJ2-1,TGTGCCAGCAGCTTAAACGGGTTGCGATACAATGAGCAGTTCTTC,CASSLNGLRYNEQFF
few,TRBV14,.,TRBJ2-7,TGTGCCAGCAGCCCCCCGGGAAGCCTGTGGCGCGAGCAGTACTTC,CASSPPGSLWREQYF
.,TRBV7-2,.,TRBJ2-1,TGTGCCAGCAGCCCTCAGGGACTTAACAATGAGCAGTTCTTC,CASSPQGLNNEQFF
.,TRBV20-1,TRBD1,TRBJ1-6,TGCAGTGCTAGAAAGACGGCGACAGGGGCTGGTAATTCACCCCTCCACTTT,CSARKTATGAGNSPLHF
.,TRBV24-1,TRBD2,TRBJ2-1,TGTGCCACCAGTGATGCTACTAGCGGCCACTACAATGAGCAGTTCTTC,CATSDATSGHYNEQFF
few,TRBV29-1,.,TRBJ2-5,TGCAGCGTTAGGAATCAGGGAAAGCAGTACTTC,CSVRNQGKQYF
.,TRBV11-1,TRBD2,TRBJ2-1,TGTGCCAGCAGCTTATTTTCTAGCGGGAGTTCCTACAATGAGCAGTTCTTC,CASSLFSSGSSYNEQFF
.,TRBV5-1,TRBD1,TRBJ2-3,TGCGCCAGCGGCTTGGCCGCTCCAGGACAGGGGGTAACAGATACGCAGTATTTT,CASGLAAPGQGVTDTQYF
once,TRBV11-2,.,TRBJ2-5,TGTGCCAGCAGCCAGACCGTCTCGGAGACCCAGTACTTC,CASSQTVSETQYF
.,TRBV28,TRBD2,TRBJ2-3,TGTGCCAGCATCTGGACTAGCAGCACAGATACGCAGTATTTT,CASIWTSSTDTQYF
.,TRBV12-3/TRBV12-4,TRBD1,TRBJ1-2,TGTGCCAGCAGTCTTTCGAAGTGGGACAGCCTTGGGGAGAGCTATGGCTACACCTTC,CASSLSKWDSLGESYGYTF
.,TRBV9,.,TRBJ2-4,TGTGCCAGCAGCCGTACATCGGCAGGGCGGGTCAACATTCAGTACTTC,CASSRTSAGRVNIQYF
once,TRBV28,.,TRBJ1-6,TGTGCCAGCTTCGGGACGGTGAGCTCCTATAATTCACCCCCCCACTTT,CASFGTVSSYNSPPHF
.,TRBV7-8,.,TRBJ2-7,TGTGCCAGCAGCTTAGTGCATTCGGTGGGAAGTTACGAGCAGTACTTC,CASSLVHSVGSYEQYF
once,TRBV7-9,.,TRBJ2-5,TGTGCCAGCAGCTTAGTAGACCTCCCCGAGACCCAGTACTTC,CASSLVDLPETQYF
once,TRBV20-1,TRBD1,TRBJ1-6,TGCAGTGCTGAAGGACAGGGCTCGGTTGGGGCCTCACCCCTCCACTTT,CSAEGQGSVGASPLHF
.,TRBV4-1,TRBD1,TRBJ2-7,TGCGCCAGCAGCCACGGACAGGGTACCGCCTACGAGCAGTACTTC,CASSHGQGTAYEQYF
.,TRBV14,.,TRBJ2-3,TGTGCCAGCAGCCAGGGGCGACAGAACACAGATACGCAGTATTTT,CASSQGRQNTDTQYF
.,TRBV20-1,.,TRBJ1-2,TGCAGTGCTAGTAAGGCTTTTAACTATGGCTACACCTTC,CSASKAFNYGYTF
.,TRBV29-1,.,TRBJ1-5,TGCAGCGTGGAAGGGGTAGCGGGTCAGCCCCAGCATTTT,CSVEGVAGQPQHF
.,TRBV24-1,TRBD1,TRBJ1-6,TGTGCCACCACGGCGGGACAGACAGAGTGCTCGAATTCACCCCTCCACTTT,CATTAGQTECSNSPLHF
.,TRBV2,TRBD2,TRBJ2-3,TGTGCCAGCGAATGGCTCGCGGGAGGGACAGATACACAGTATTTT,CASEWLAGGTDTQYF
.,TRBV20-1,.,TRBJ1-1,TGCAGTGCTAGACCATTTGCGGGCACTGAAGCTTTCTTT,CSARPFAGTEAFF
once,TRBV6-2/TRBV6-3,.,TRBJ2-7,TGTGCCAGCAGAGAACAGGGTCCCAGCGAGCAGTACTTC,CASREQGPSEQYF
.,TRBV7-2,.,TRBJ2-1,TGTGCCAGCAGAGGGCTGGGTTCTTACAATGAGCAGTTCTTC,CASRGLGSYNEQFF
few,TRBV20-1,.,TRBJ2-1,TGCAGTGCTAGTACGGTAATGCTCCAGCAGTTCTTC,CSASTVMLQQFF
.,TRBV29-1,TRBD1,TRBJ1-4,TGCAGCGTTGAAGTTACGGTGCCGGGACAGGGACGAGAAAAACTGTTTTTT,CSVEVTVPGQGREKLFF
.,TRBV18,.,TRBJ1-2,TGTGCCAGCTCACCATGGCCCGCTAGGGCTAACTATGGCTACACCTTC,CASSPWPARANYGYTF
many,TRBV29-1,TRBD1,TRBJ2-5,TGCAGCGTGGGCAGGACAGGGACGGAAGAGACCCAGTACTTC,CSVGRTGTEETQYF
.,TRBV29-1,.,TRBJ2-1,TGCAGCGTTGACTTAGCAGGGGTAGGGAATGAGCAGTTCTTC,CSVDLAGVGNEQFF
.,TRBV18,TRBD1,TRBJ2-6,TGTGCCAGCTCGACTACTCGGACAGGGGGACACTCTGGGGCCAACGTCCTGACTTTC,CASSTTRTGGHSGANVLTF
many,TRBV28,.,TRBJ2-7,TGTGCCAGCAGCCCTAGTTTCTACGAGCAGTACTTC,CASSPSFYEQYF
.,TRBV7-2,.,TRBJ2-5,TGTGTCAGCAGCTTAGAGGGACCCCAGGGGACCCAGTACTTC,CVSSLEGPQGTQYF
.,TRBV7-9,TRBD2,TRBJ2-7,TGTGCCAGCAGCTTTAATGGGGGACTAGCGGAACCGTATGTCGAGCAGTACTTC,CASSFNGGLAEPYVEQYF
few,TRBV5-8,.,TRBJ2-1,TGTGCCAGCAGCTTGGGGTCAGGGGTACTAGCCGACAATGAGCAGTTCTTC,CASSLGSGVLADNEQFF